The 21 T cell receptor beta chains listed next were all sequenced from one sample in a study of cytomegalovirus exposure and HLA in healthy donors. Amplification used 60 Vbeta primers and 13 Jbeta primers. Here immunoSEQ multiplex PCR was the method, and the copy in TCRdb shows in-frame clones only, minus some. The sample holds approximately 130,000 clones; 82% are singletons and the top ten take about 8.1%. Sequencing input: PBMCs. The receptors stem from a woman aged 45-60 years in good health and CMV-seropositive.

The rearrangement uses TRBV15 and TRBJ2-1; tentatively, D is TRBD2 (6 bases). The CDR3 covers 16 residues. Trimming took off 0 bases at V and 9 bases at J, with 18 bases between the two ends. CDR1 and CDR2 (germline): LNHNV, YYDKDF (reference sequence). The CDR3 nucleotides read TGTGCCACCAGCAGAGATTCCCCAATTAGCGGCAGTGAGCAGTTCTTC. Translating it yields CATSRDSPISGSEQFF.

The chain carries TRBV7-2 and TRBJ2-1; 8 bases are shared with TRBD2. Germline V gene sequence: CDR1 SGHTA, CDR2 FQGNSA. The trim removed 7 bases at V and 4 bases at J, leaving 6 bases unmatched. The CDR3 totals 14 residues. CDR3 in DNA: TGTGCCAGCAACGAGCGGGGGTTATACAATGAGCAGTTCTTC. Translating it yields CASNERGLYNEQFF. Combining the CDR3 with reference TRBV7-2 and TRBJ2-1 gives the whole variable domain GAGVSQSPSNKVTEKGKDVELRCDPISGHTALYWYRQSLGQGLEFLIYFQGNSAPDKSGLPSDRFSAERTGGSVSTLTIQRTQQEDSAVYLCASNERGLYNEQFFGPGTRLTVL.

The genes are TRBV5-4 and TRBJ2-3, with D tentatively TRBD2 (7 bases). CDR3 length equals 15 residues. V dropped 0 bases and J dropped 4 bases, with 12 bases sitting between them. In germline, CDR1 is SGHNT, CDR2 YYREEE (reference sequence). The CDR3 loop reads CASSLGGGRPDTQYF. CDR3 sequence (DNA): TGTGCCAGCAGCTTGGGGGGGGGCCGTCCAGATACGCAGTATTTT.

This sequence joins TRBV27 and TRBJ2-7, with a weak D call TRBD1 (7 bases). The V end was cut by 5 bases, the J end by 4 bases, with 12 bases between. The germline V gene has CDR1 MNHEY and CDR2 SMNVEV (reference sequence). The CDR3 consists of 13 residues. DNA of the CDR3: TGTGCCAGCAGTGCAGGGGGGCTATACGAGCAGTACTTC. Its translation: CASSAGGLYEQYF.

As DNA, the CDR3 is TGCGCCAGCAGCCTTCAGCCCCGGACTCCACAAGAGACCCAGTACTTC. The encoded protein is CASSLQPRTPQETQYF. The J gene is TRBJ2-5, the V gene TRBV4-1; tentative D call: TRBD2 (5 bases). Germline V gene lookup returns CDR1 MGHRA and CDR2 YSYEKL. Trimming stripped 4 bases from V and 2 bases from J, with 17 bases between. The CDR3 loop spans 16 amino acids.

The chain employs TRBV19 and TRBJ2-7, with D possibly TRBD2 on 6 matching bases. Germline CDR1 and CDR2: LNHDA and SQIVND (reference sequence). V dropped 5 bases and J dropped 4 bases, with 12 bases sitting between them. This CDR3 has 13 amino acids. CDR3 in amino acids: CASSVGRPYEQYF. The CDR3 DNA is TGTGCCAGTAGTGTTGGGAGGCCTTACGAGCAGTACTTC.

The chain links TRBV5-5 to TRBJ1-1; D remains ambiguous. This CDR3 has 14 residues. Trimming removed 2 bases at V and 2 bases at J, with 10 bases between. Germline V CDR1 and CDR2: SGHKS, YYEKEE (reference sequence). For the CDR3, the DNA is TGTGCCAGCAGCTTATTGTCAGGAAACACTGAAGCTTTCTTT. Amino acid sequence: CASSLLSGNTEAFF.

The chain joins TRBV30 to TRBJ1-3; 7 bases match TRBD1. The CDR3 consists of 13 residues. Germline assignment: CDR1 GTSNPN and CDR2 SVGIG (reference sequence). The CDR3 nucleotides read TGTGCTTCGAAGGGGGCACTTGGAAACACCATATATTTT. Protein product: CASKGALGNTIYF.

The rearrangement joins TRBV11-2 to TRBJ2-2; the match to TRBD1 covers 8 bases. The germline V gene encodes CDR1 SGHAT and CDR2 FQNNGV. V shed 5 bases, J shed 6 bases, and the junction held 2 bases outside the gene matches. CDR3 size: 13 residues. CDR3 amino acids: CASSMTGAGELFF. The CDR3 nucleotides read TGTGCCAGCAGCATGACAGGGGCCGGGGAGCTGTTTTTT.

The chain carries TRBV11-3 and TRBJ2-1; TRBD2 matches 8 bases. There are 13 residues in the CDR3. The V and J ends lost 5 bases and 9 bases, in that order; junction bases with no gene match: 6. Germline CDR1 is SGHNT and CDR2 is YENEEA. The CDR3 DNA follows: TGTGCCAGCAGCGGACTAGCAGTGGGTGAGCAGTTCTTC. Translation: CASSGLAVGEQFF. The full variable domain, rest sourced from reference TRBV11-3 and TRBJ2-1, is EAGVVQSPRYKIIEKKQPVAFWCNPISGHNTLYWYLQNLGQGPELLIRYENEEAVDDSQLPKDRFSAERLKGVDSTLKIQPAELGDSAVYLCASSGLAVGEQFFGPGTRLTVL.

V usage is TRBV2 and J usage is TRBJ1-1; D unclear. CDR3 length equals 13 residues. The germline gives CDR1 SNHLY, CDR2 FYNNEI. V lost 11 bases to trimming and J lost 0 bases, with 13 bases between them. This CDR3 reads CASTPGLNTEAFF. Written as DNA, the CDR3 is TGTGCCTCTACTCCGGGGTTGAACACTGAAGCTTTCTTT. Drawing the rest from reference TRBV2 and TRBJ1-1, the complete variable domain is EPEVTQTPSHQVTQMGQEVILRCVPISNHLYFYWYRQILGQKVEFLVSFYNNEISEKSEIFDDQFSVERPDGSNFTLKIRSTKLEDSAMYFCASTPGLNTEAFFGQGTRLTVV.

The chain links TRBV7-9 to TRBJ2-7; 9 bases align to TRBD1. The CDR3 is made up of 17 amino acids. Trimming removed 3 bases from V and 6 bases from J; junction bases left unmatched: 15. Germline V gives CDR1 SEHNR, CDR2 FQNEAQ (reference sequence). The CDR3, as DNA: TGTGCCAGCAGCTTCACAACAGGGGGCCTTCCCAGGGTCGAGCAGTACTTC. As protein: CASSFTTGGLPRVEQYF.

The rearrangement links TRBV7-9 to TRBJ2-1; the match to TRBD2 covers 7 bases. Losses at the gene ends were 1 base for V and 0 bases for J; bases not matched to a gene: 9. Per germline, CDR1 SEHNR and CDR2 FQNEAQ (reference sequence). This CDR3 comprises 18 residues. As DNA, the CDR3 is TGTGCCAGCAGCTTAGAGGCTGGAGCGGGGTACTCCTACAATGAGCAGTTCTTC. This codes for CASSLEAGAGYSYNEQFF.

The V and J genes are TRBV6-5 and TRBJ1-1, with D unclear. Germline CDR1 and CDR2: MNHEY and SVGAGI. Trimming stripped 0 bases from V and 8 bases from J, with 13 bases between. The CDR3 consists of 14 residues. CDR3 DNA: TGTGCCAGCAGTTACTCGAGGCAGCGATACGAAGCTTTCTTT. This translates into CASSYSRQRYEAFF.

V usage is TRBV6-5 and J usage is TRBJ1-2; D might be TRBD1 (6 bases). Germline lookup yields CDR1 MNHEY and CDR2 SVGAGI. The V end was cut by 7 bases, the J end by 8 bases, with 20 bases between. This CDR3 is 14 amino acids long. CDR3 bases: TGTGCCAGCACCTTCGACAGGAAAGGGGGAGGCTACACCTTC. Translating it yields CASTFDRKGGGYTF.

The rearrangement uses TRBV7-2 and TRBJ2-7; 7 positions agree with TRBD2. Germline CDR1 SGHTA, CDR2 FQGNSA. The CDR3 is made up of 14 amino acids. The trim removed 5 bases at V and 4 bases at J, leaving 8 bases unmatched. The CDR3 spells CASSPSGVEYEQYF. DNA of the CDR3: TGTGCCAGCAGCCCGAGCGGGGTAGAGTACGAGCAGTACTTC.

This chain joins TRBV7-9 and TRBJ2-1; 7 bases are a match to TRBD1. In germline, CDR1 is SEHNR, CDR2 FQNEAQ (reference sequence). The CDR3 is made up of 14 amino acids. The V gene end was trimmed by 5 bases and the J gene end by 3 bases; junction bases not matched to a gene: 4. This CDR3 reads CASSPRQGYNEQFF. The CDR3 DNA follows: TGTGCCAGCAGCCCCCGACAGGGCTACAATGAGCAGTTCTTC.

Concerning this clone: An end of the junction differs from the germline gene, which may be a read error. V is TRBV7-9 and J is TRBJ2-7, with D perhaps TRBD2 (6 bases). Germline CDR1 is SEHNR and CDR2 is FQNEAQ (reference sequence). This CDR3 contains 14 residues. The CDR3, as DNA: TGTTCCAGCAGCCACCGGGAGCCGGGACTCCTCTTGGTCTTC. This sequence encodes CSSSHREPGLLLVF.

A word on this clone: Relative to the germline gene, one junction end is altered; a read error may explain this. The chain carries TRBV6-1 and TRBJ1-4, with D hard to call. Germline CDR1 reads MNHNS; CDR2 reads SASEGT. This CDR3 comprises 15 residues. CDR3 nucleotides: TGTGCCAGCACTGAACAGCGAACAACTAATGAAAAACTGTTTTTT. This sequence encodes CASTEQRTTNEKLFF.

This rearrangement joins TRBV9 to TRBJ1-2; D not resolved. The CDR3 covers 13 residues. Germline V gene data show CDR1 as SGDLS and CDR2 as YYNGEE. Trimming pared 0 bases from V and 3 bases from J, leaving 6 bases between. CDR3 amino acids: CASSVGGYYGYTF. CDR3 DNA: TGTGCCAGCAGCGTAGGTGGCTACTATGGCTACACCTTC.

The chain links TRBV21-1 to TRBJ2-1; the listed D gene, TRBD2, was not tested against the DNA. TRBV21-1 is noted as a pseudogene. This CDR3 comprises 12 residues. The CDR3 spells CASSKGGHEQFF. The CDR3 DNA is TGTGCCAGCAGCAAGGGGGGTCATGAGCAGTTCTTC.